Listed here is a single TCR beta chain. Its specificity is not known. The junction does not match germline at one end; this may be a read error. This sample was included in a study of blood T cells in healthy people across ages. Study-wide results and limits: Per million T cells, the diversity of TCR beta decreased roughly linearly as age advanced.

Germline-derived CDR1 and CDR2 are SEHNR and FQNEAQ (reference sequence). The CDR3 is made up of 12 amino acids. Every sample yielded at least 7 million isolated PBMCs. The use of a sample-barcoded 5' primer and a J-beta primer mix characterized a second PCR of roughly 6 to 11 cycles. Via MiXCR, TCRdb re-called the 5' RACE reads, giving one row per CDR3 protein. The repertoire has about 570,000 distinct CDR3 sequences, 27% of them found once; the top ten carry less than 20%. The specimen sequenced was blood. This TCR derives from a woman aged 70-85 years in good health. This chain links TRBV7-9 with TRBJ2-1, with 10 bases identical to TRBD2. This chain's CDR3 is CASSKTGTSETF. The DNA of the CDR3 is TGTGCCAGCAGCAAAACCGGGACTAGCGAGACTTTC.